This TCR beta chain was recorded in a study of shared clonotypes between healthy human individuals. Overall study: Each donor's CD4 naive and CD4 memory cells filled three plates apiece, CD8 naive two, and CD8 memory one.

Comment on this clone: Its cognate antigen is unknown.

Notes on the study in general: Apart from blood, nothing was sampled; tissue repertoires likely differ.

Samples underwent the assay at deep level. Per the study methods: Junction-only sequences produced by ImmunoSEQ had no quality scores, so filtering differed. Only in-frame clones appear in the TCRdb table, and some are missing; sequencing was by immunoSEQ multiplex PCR. V and J calls plus clone size are reproduced from that table; the DNA served to infer D and trimming. The data show about a million clones, less than 85% seen once. With 6 bases clipped from V and 9 bases from J, the junction kept 4 bases outside the gene matches. The germline V gene has CDR1 SGHTA and CDR2 FQGNSA. The CDR3 is 14 amino acids.

The sequencing sample was made of memory CD4+ T cells sorted from blood. Subset specified: CD45RA-negative fraction. The chain carries TRBV7-2 and TRBJ2-1; 14 bases agree with TRBD2. This sequence was found in a man aged 18 to 29 in good health. The CDR3 loop reads CASRRLAGGGEQFF. In nucleotides, the CDR3 is TGTGCCAGCAGAAGACTAGCGGGAGGGGGTGAGCAGTTCTTC.